This entry is about one TCR beta chain. Here immunoSEQ multiplex PCR was the method, and the copy in TCRdb shows in-frame clones only, minus some. The sample lists approximately 60,000 clones; about 80% were seen once. This CDR3 has 13 amino acids. Germline V gene lookup returns CDR1 SGHRS and CDR2 YFSETQ. V lost 3 bases and J lost 3, with 9 bases in between. The sample belongs to a study of radiotherapy plus CTLA-4 blockade in lung cancer. This specimen was peripheral blood, taken from a patient treated with radiotherapy plus ipilimumab. The V gene is TRBV5-1, the J gene TRBJ1-1; tentatively, D is TRBD1 (5 bases). This sequence originates from a human donor with non-small cell lung cancer who had a complete response to radiotherapy plus ipilimumab. CDR3 in DNA: TGCGCCAGCAGCTACTTAGGGGACACTGAAGCTTTCTTT. Protein product: CASSYLGDTEAFF.